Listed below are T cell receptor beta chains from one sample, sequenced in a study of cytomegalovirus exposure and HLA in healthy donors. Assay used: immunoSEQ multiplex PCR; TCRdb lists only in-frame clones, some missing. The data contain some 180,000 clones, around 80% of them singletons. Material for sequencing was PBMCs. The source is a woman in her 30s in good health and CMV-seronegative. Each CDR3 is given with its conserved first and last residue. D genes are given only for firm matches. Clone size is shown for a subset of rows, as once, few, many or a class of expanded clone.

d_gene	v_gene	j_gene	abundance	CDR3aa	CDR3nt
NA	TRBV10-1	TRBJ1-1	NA	CASSESPRGVEAFF	TGCGCCAGCAGTGAGAGCCCCCGGGGAGTTGAAGCTTTCTTT
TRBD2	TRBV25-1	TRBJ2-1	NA	CASSLWEGSSYNEQFF	TGTGCCAGCAGTCTTTGGGAGGGGAGCTCCTACAATGAGCAGTTCTTC
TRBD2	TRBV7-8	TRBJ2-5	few	CASSESSGGAGETQYF	TGTGCCAGCAGCGAGTCTAGCGGGGGGGCGGGGGAGACCCAGTACTTC
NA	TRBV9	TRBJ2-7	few	CASSVRFRGYEQYF	TGTGCCAGCAGCGTAAGGTTTCGAGGGTACGAGCAGTACTTC
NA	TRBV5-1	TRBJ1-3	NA	CASSLEGDYSGNTIYF	TGCGCCAGCAGCTTGGAAGGGGATTACTCTGGAAACACCATATATTTT
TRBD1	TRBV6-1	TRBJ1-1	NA	CASSGGVGQGVMNTEAFF	TGTGCCAGCAGTGGGGGGGTCGGCCAGGGGGTTATGAACACTGAAGCTTTCTTT
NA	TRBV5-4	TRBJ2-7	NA	CASSLPKGEGHEQYF	TGTGCCAGCAGCTTGCCCAAGGGAGAAGGCCACGAGCAGTACTTC
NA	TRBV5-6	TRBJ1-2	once	CASSLEEGNTF	TGTGCCAGCAGCTTAGAAGAGGGAAACACCTTC
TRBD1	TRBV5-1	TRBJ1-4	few	CASSLAQGGEKLFF	TGCGCCAGCAGCTTGGCCCAGGGGGGTGAAAAACTGTTTTTT
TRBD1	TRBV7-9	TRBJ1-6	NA	CASSTPGQGNSPLHF	TGTGCCAGCAGCACACCGGGACAGGGAAATTCACCCCTCCACTTT
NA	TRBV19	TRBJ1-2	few	CATMEGLRGYTF	TGTGCCACCATGGAGGGTCTGCGGGGCTACACCTTC
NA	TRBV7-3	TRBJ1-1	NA	CASSFSTNTEAFF	TGTGCCAGCAGCTTTTCTACGAACACTGAAGCTTTCTTT
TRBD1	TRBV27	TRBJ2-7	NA	CASSSLDRRYEFYEQYF	TGTGCCAGCAGTTCGCTGGACAGGCGCTATGAATTTTACGAGCAGTACTTC
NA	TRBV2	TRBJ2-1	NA	CASSDLATSSYNEQFF	TGTGCCAGCAGTGATCTAGCGACTTCCTCCTACAATGAGCAGTTCTTC
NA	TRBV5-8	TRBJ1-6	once	CASSPGAGVNSPLHF	TGTGCCAGCAGCCCCGGCGCAGGGGTTAATTCACCCCTCCACTTT
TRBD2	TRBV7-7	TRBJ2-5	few	CASSQTGLQETQYF	TGTGCCAGCAGCCAAACGGGACTACAAGAGACCCAGTACTTC
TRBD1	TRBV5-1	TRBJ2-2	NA	CASSLGGVGTGELFF	TGCGCCAGCAGCTTAGGGGGCGTCGGCACCGGGGAGCTGTTTTTT
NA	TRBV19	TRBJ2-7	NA	CASSIGGLAYEQYF	TGTGCCAGTAGTATAGGAGGTCTCGCCTACGAGCAGTACTTC
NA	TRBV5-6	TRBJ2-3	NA	CASSLNRVSVSDTQYF	TGTGCCAGCAGCCTGAACAGGGTATCGGTTTCAGATACGCAGTATTTT
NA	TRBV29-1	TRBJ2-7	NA	CSVEKGAYEQYF	TGCAGCGTTGAGAAGGGGGCCTACGAGCAGTACTTC
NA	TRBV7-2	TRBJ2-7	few	CASSLDSGATYEQYF	TGTGCCAGCAGCTTAGATTCGGGAGCTACCTACGAGCAGTACTTC
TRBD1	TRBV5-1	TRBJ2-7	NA	CASSFATGAYEQYF	TGCGCCAGCAGCTTTGCCACAGGGGCCTACGAGCAGTACTTC
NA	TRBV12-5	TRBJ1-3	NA	CASGSRGGTGNTIYF	TGTGCTAGTGGTTCCCGGGGGGGGACTGGAAACACCATATATTTT
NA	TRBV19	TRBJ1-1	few	CASSSGVLNTEAFF	TGTGCCAGTAGTTCAGGGGTACTGAACACTGAAGCTTTCTTT
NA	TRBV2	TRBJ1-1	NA	CASNGDSTEAFF	TGTGCCAGCAACGGGGATAGCACTGAAGCTTTCTTT
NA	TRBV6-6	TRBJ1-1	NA	CASSRNTEAFF	TGTGCCAGCAGTCGGAACACTGAAGCTTTCTTT
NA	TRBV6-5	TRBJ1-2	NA	CASSYSSGSYYGYTF	TGTGCCAGCAGTTACTCGAGCGGCTCGTACTATGGCTACACCTTC
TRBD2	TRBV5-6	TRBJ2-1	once	CASSFLAGGPPGGIF	TGTGCCAGCAGCTTTTTAGCGGGGGGGCCTCCAGGCGGGATCTTC
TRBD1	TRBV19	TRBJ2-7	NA	CASSRDRGDYEQYF	TGTGCCAGTAGCCGGGACAGGGGAGACTACGAGCAGTACTTC
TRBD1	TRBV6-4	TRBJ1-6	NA	CASSPRQGDSPLHF	TGTGCCAGCAGTCCTCGACAGGGCGACTCACCCCTCCACTTT
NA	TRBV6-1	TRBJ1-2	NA	CASSEAYPRWGGNGYTF	TGTGCCAGCAGTGAAGCTTACCCTCGGTGGGGGGGGAATGGCTACACCTTC
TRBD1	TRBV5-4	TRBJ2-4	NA	CASSLSTGGWNIQYF	TGTGCCAGCAGCCTCTCGACAGGGGGCTGGAACATTCAGTACTTC
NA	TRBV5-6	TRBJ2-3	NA	CASSSLQGLDTQYF	TGTGCCAGCAGCTCACTGCAGGGATTAGATACGCAGTATTTT
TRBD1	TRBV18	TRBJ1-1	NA	CASSPWTGEGTEAFF	TGTGCCAGCTCACCCTGGACAGGCGAGGGGACTGAAGCTTTCTTT
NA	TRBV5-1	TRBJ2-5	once	CASSWIPGTSQETQYF	TGCGCCAGCAGCTGGATTCCCGGGACTTCCCAAGAGACCCAGTACTTC
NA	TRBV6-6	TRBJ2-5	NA	CASRRDLGETQYF	TGTGCCAGCAGGCGGGACCTTGGGGAGACCCAGTACTTC
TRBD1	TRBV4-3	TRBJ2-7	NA	CASSLTGTGGYEQYF	TGCGCCAGCAGCCTCACCGGGACAGGGGGCTACGAGCAGTACTTC
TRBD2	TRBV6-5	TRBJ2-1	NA	CASSEISGGEQFF	TGTGCCAGCAGTGAAATTAGCGGGGGTGAGCAGTTCTTC
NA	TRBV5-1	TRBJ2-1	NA	CASSTRTVYNEQFF	TGCGCCAGCAGCACCCGGACAGTTTACAATGAGCAGTTCTTC
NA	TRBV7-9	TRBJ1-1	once	CASSSRGGMNTEAFF	TGTGCCAGCAGCTCCCGGGGAGGAATGAACACTGAAGCTTTCTTT
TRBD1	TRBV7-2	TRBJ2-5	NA	CASSSGQGKETQYF	TGTGCCAGCAGCTCGGGACAGGGGAAAGAGACCCAGTACTTC
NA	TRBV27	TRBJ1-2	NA	CASSFGGARAVYGYTF	TGTGCCAGCAGTTTCGGTGGCGCCAGGGCCGTCTATGGCTACACCTTC
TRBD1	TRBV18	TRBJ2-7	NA	CASSGQGYEQYF	TGTGCCAGCTCAGGACAGGGTTACGAGCAGTACTTC
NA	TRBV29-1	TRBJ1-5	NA	CSVAQGINQPQHF	TGCAGCGTGGCTCAGGGAATCAATCAGCCCCAGCATTTT
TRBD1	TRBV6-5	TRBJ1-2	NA	CASRQGVGSYGYTF	TGTGCCAGTAGACAGGGCGTGGGGTCCTATGGCTACACCTTC
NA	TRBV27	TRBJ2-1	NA	CASSLSRVYNEQFF	TGTGCCAGCAGTTTATCCAGGGTATACAATGAGCAGTTCTTC
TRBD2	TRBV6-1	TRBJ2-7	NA	CASRASGRFYEQYF	TGTGCCAGCCGGGCTAGCGGGCGATTCTACGAGCAGTACTTC
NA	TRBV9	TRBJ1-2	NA	CASSVQGDYGYTF	TGTGCCAGCAGCGTACAGGGTGACTATGGCTACACCTTC
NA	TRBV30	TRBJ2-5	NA	CAWSVLVTLGTQYF	TGTGCCTGGAGTGTACTAGTGACTCTGGGGACCCAGTACTTC
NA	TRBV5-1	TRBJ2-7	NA	CASSLGAGKEQYF	TGCGCCAGCAGCTTGGGGGCAGGGAAGGAGCAGTACTTC
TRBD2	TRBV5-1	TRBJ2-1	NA	CASSTLSGGAYNEQFF	TGCGCCAGCAGCACCCTTAGCGGGGGGGCGTACAATGAGCAGTTCTTC
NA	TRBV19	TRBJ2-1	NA	CASSPRQYNEQFF	TGTGCCAGTAGTCCGAGACAGTACAATGAGCAGTTCTTC
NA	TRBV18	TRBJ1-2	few	CASFRELPVF	TGTGCCAGCTTTCGGGAGCTCCCAGTCTTC
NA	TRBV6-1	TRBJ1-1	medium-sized	CASSLLRALTEAFF	TGTGCCAGCAGTCTACTCAGGGCCCTCACTGAAGCTTTCTTT
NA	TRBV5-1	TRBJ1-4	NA	CASSLTPNPF	TGCGCCAGCAGCCTCACACCGAATCCTTTT
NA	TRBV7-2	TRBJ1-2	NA	CASSFSGGTNYGYTF	TGTGCCAGCAGCTTTTCTGGGGGCACGAACTATGGCTACACCTTC
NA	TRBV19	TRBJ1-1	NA	CASLSGAINRMNTEAFF	TGTGCCAGTCTTAGCGGGGCCATCAACCGAATGAACACTGAAGCTTTCTTT